The 10 T cell receptor beta chains given below trace back to one sample, sequenced in a study of blood T cells in healthy people across ages. A J-beta primer mix and a sample-barcoded 5' primer were used in a second PCR of roughly 6 to 12 cycles. TCRdb re-derived calls from the 5' RACE reads in MiXCR, one entry per CDR3 protein. Here the sample spans around 1.7 million distinct CDR3 sequences, roughly 28% being singletons. The sequenced sample consisted of blood. These receptors all come from a woman aged 25 to 39 in good health.

This clonotype was recorded a few times. This chain connects TRBV5-1 to TRBJ2-7; D is uncertain. Germline CDR1 SGHRS, CDR2 YFSETQ. This CDR3 is built from 14 residues. Trimming removed 0 bases from V and 4 bases from J, with 11 bases in between. The CDR3 bases are TGCGCCAGCAGCTTGGGGCAGTATAGATACGAGCAGTACTTC. It encodes CASSLGQYRYEQYF.

This clonotype was picked up a small number of times. The V call is TRBV7-3, the J call TRBJ2-3; 7 nucleotides line up with TRBD2. Germline assignment: CDR1 SGHTA and CDR2 FQGTGA. The CDR3 totals 18 residues. Germline trimming cut 0 bases from V and 2 bases from J; bases unmatched to any gene: 11. The CDR3 DNA reads TGTGCCAGCAGCTTAACTGCCGGCGGGGGAGGCTTCACAGATACGCAGTATTTT. It codes for CASSLTAGGGGFTDTQYF.

Points on this clonotype: The junction differs from germline at one of its ends, possibly a read error. V is TRBV7-2 and J is TRBJ2-3; TRBD2 matches at 8 bases. From germline, CDR1 is SGHTA and CDR2 FQGNSA. This CDR3 comprises 17 residues. As DNA, the CDR3 is TGTGCCAGCAGCCTATTCGGGAGGGTAGATGGCACAGCTACGCAGTATTTT. It encodes CASSLFGRVDGTATQYF.

This clonotype turned up a few times. The chain links TRBV5-6 to TRBJ2-1; 8 bases align to TRBD2. Germline CDR1 is SGHDT and CDR2 is YYEEEE. The CDR3 has 15 residues. The ends lost 5 bases at V and 5 bases at J; junction bases unmatched: 9. In DNA form, the CDR3 reads TGTGCCAGCAGGGGGGCGGGGGGTCCCCACAATGAGCAGTTCTTC. Translated: CASRGAGGPHNEQFF.

This clonotype was counted a few times. This chain links TRBV12-3 or TRBV12-4 with TRBJ1-1; maybe TRBD1 (5 bases). Trimming stripped 5 bases from V and 2 bases from J, with 12 bases between. CDR3 size: 14 residues. The CDR3 is CASSHTTVNTEAFF. CDR3 bases: TGTGCCAGCAGTCACACGACAGTAAACACTGAAGCTTTCTTT.

This clonotype was picked up many times. The rearrangement uses TRBV24-1 and TRBJ1-2; D is uncertain. Trimming cost V 2 bases and J 9 bases, with 15 bases left between them. There are 14 residues in the CDR3. Looked up from germline, CDR1 is KGHDR and CDR2 is SFDVKD. The CDR3 DNA follows: TGTGCCACCAGTGATTCGGAGGCCTCTATGCGCTACACCTTC. It codes for CATSDSEASMRYTF.

This clonotype was counted at least ten times. V usage is TRBV7-2 and J usage is TRBJ2-7; D might be TRBD2 (6 bases). V was clipped by 5 bases and J by 4 bases, with 30 bases between them. From germline, CDR1 is SGHTA and CDR2 FQGNSA. This CDR3 has 19 amino acids. Here the CDR3 reads CASSPTGLSSFRSLYEQYF. CDR3 DNA sequence: TGTGCCAGCAGCCCGACGGGACTTTCTAGCTTTCGATCTCTTTACGAGCAGTACTTC.

Ten or more counts support this clonotype. V usage is TRBV27 and J usage is TRBJ2-7; possible D gene TRBD2, 6 bases. Trimming took off 3 bases at V and 3 bases at J, with 12 bases between the two ends. The CDR3 sequence is 14 residues long. CDR1 and CDR2 from the germline V gene are MNHEY and SMNVEV (reference sequence). CDR3 nucleotide sequence: TGTGCCAGCAGTTTGGGGACTGAGTTCTACGAGCAGTACTTC. As protein: CASSLGTEFYEQYF.

The V and J genes are TRBV4-2 and TRBJ2-5; tentatively, D is TRBD1 or TRBD2 (6 bases each). Germline V gene data show CDR1 as LGHNA and CDR2 as YNFKEQ. V gave up 2 bases and J gave up 5 bases, with 21 bases separating them. The CDR3 has 17 amino acids. The CDR3, as DNA: TGTGCCAGCAGCCAAAGTCCCCTGTCGGGGGCCCAGGAGACCCAGTACTTC. This sequence encodes CASSQSPLSGAQETQYF.

The V call is TRBV7-2, the J call TRBJ1-2, with 7 positions matching TRBD1. The CDR3 has 14 amino acids. Losses at the gene ends were 5 bases for V and 6 bases for J; bases not matched to a gene: 9. Per germline, CDR1 SGHTA and CDR2 FQGNSA. CDR3 DNA sequence: TGTGCCAGCAGCCCCCGACAGGGTGGAAATGGCTACACCTTC. Its translation: CASSPRQGGNGYTF. The full variable domain, completed using reference TRBV7-2 and TRBJ1-2, is GAGVSQSPSNKVTEKGKDVELRCDPISGHTALYWYRQSLGQGLEFLIYFQGNSAPDKSGLPSDRFSAERTGGSVSTLTIQRTQQEDSAVYLCASSPRQGGNGYTFGSGTRLTVV.